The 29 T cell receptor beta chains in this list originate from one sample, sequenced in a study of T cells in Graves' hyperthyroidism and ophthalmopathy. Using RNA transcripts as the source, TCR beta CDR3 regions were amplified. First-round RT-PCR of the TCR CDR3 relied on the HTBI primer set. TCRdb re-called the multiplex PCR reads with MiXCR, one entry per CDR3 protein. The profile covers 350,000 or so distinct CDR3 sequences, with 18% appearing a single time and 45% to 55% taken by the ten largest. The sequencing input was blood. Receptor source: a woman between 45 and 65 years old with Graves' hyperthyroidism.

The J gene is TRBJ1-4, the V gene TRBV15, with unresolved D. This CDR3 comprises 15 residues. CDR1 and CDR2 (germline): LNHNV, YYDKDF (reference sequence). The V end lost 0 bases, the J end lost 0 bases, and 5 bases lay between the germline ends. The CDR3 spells CATSRDGATNEKLFF. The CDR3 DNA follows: TGTGCCACCAGCAGAGATGGGGCAACTAATGAAAAACTGTTTTTT.

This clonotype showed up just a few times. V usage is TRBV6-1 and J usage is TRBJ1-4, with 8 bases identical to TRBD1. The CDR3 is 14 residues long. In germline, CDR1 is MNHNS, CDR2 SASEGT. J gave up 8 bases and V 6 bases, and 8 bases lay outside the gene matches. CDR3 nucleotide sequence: TGTGCCAGCAGCCCCGACAGGGGCGAAGAAAAACTGTTTTTT. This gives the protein CASSPDRGEEKLFF.

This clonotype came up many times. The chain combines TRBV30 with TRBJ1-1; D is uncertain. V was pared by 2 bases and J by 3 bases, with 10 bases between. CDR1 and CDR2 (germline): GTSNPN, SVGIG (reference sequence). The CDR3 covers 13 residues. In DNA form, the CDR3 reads TGTGCCTGGAGTCTGCAAACTGACACTGAAGCTTTCTTT. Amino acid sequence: CAWSLQTDTEAFF.

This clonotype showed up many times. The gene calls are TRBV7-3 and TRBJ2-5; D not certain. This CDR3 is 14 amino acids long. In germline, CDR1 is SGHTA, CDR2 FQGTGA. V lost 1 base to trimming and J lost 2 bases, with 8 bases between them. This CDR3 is CASSLNAAQETQYF. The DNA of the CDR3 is TGTGCCAGCAGCTTAAACGCAGCACAAGAGACCCAGTACTTC.

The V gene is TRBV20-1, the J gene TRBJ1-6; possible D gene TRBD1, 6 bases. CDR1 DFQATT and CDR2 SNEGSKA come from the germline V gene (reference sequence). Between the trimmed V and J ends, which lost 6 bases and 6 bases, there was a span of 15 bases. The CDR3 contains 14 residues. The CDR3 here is CSAPDSRINSPLHF. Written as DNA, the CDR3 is TGCAGTGCCCCGGACAGCAGGATTAATTCACCCCTCCACTTT.

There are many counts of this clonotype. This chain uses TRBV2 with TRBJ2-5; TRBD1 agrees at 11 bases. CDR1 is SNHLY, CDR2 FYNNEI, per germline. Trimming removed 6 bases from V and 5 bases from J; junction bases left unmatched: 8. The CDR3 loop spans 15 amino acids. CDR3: CASSLGTGGSETQYF. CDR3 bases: TGTGCCAGCAGCCTCGGGACAGGGGGAAGTGAGACCCAGTACTTC.

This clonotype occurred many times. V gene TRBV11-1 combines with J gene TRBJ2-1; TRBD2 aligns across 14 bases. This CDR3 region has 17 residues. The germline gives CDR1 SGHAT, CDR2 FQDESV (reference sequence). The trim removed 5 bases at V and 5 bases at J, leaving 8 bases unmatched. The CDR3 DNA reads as TGTGCCAGCAGCCAGACCGGGACTAGCGGGAGCCACAATGAGCAGTTCTTC. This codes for CASSQTGTSGSHNEQFF. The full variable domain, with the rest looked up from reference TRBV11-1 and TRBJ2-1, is EAEVAQSPRYKITEKSQAVAFWCDPISGHATLYWYRQILGQGPELLVQFQDESVVDDSQLPKDRFSAERLKGVDSTLKIQPAELGDSAMYLCASSQTGTSGSHNEQFFGPGTRLTVL.

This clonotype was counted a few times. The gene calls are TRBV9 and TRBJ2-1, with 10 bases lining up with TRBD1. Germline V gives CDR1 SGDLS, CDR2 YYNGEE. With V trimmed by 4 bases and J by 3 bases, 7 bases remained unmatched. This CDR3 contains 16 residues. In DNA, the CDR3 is TGTGCCAGCAGCAGAGGGGGACAGGGGTACTACAATGAGCAGTTCTTC. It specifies CASSRGGQGYYNEQFF.

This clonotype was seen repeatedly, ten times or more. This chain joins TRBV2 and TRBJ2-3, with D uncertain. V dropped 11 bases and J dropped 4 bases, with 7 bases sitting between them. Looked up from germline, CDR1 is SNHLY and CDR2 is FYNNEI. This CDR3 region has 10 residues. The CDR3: CAFTPDTQYF. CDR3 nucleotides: TGTGCCTTCACCCCAGATACGCAGTATTTT.

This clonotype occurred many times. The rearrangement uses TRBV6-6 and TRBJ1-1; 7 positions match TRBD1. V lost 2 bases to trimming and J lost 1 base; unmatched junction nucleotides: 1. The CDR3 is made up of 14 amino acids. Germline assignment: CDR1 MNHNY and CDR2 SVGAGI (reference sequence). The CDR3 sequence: CASSYRQGNTEAFF. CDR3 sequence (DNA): TGTGCCAGCAGTTACCGACAGGGGAACACTGAAGCTTTCTTT.

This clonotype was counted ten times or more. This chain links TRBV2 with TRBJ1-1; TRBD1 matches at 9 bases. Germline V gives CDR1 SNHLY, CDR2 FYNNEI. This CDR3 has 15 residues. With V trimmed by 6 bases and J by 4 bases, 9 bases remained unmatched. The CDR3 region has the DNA TGTGCCAGCAGAGAAAGGACAGGGGAAGGCACTGAAGCTTTCTTT. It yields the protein CASRERTGEGTEAFF.

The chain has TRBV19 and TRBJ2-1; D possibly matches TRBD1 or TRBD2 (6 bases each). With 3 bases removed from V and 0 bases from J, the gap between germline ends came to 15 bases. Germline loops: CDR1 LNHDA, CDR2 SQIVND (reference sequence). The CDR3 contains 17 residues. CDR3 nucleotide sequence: TGTGCCAGTAGTATGGGGGGCGCCCCGGGCTCCTACAATGAGCAGTTCTTC. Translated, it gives CASSMGGAPGSYNEQFF.

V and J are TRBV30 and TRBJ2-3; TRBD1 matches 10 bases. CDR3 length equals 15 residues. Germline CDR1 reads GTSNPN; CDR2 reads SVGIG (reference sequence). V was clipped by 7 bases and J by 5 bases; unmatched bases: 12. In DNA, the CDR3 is TGTGCCTCCCAAGGGGGACAGGGGTGGGTAGATACGCAGTATTTT. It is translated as CASQGGQGWVDTQYF.

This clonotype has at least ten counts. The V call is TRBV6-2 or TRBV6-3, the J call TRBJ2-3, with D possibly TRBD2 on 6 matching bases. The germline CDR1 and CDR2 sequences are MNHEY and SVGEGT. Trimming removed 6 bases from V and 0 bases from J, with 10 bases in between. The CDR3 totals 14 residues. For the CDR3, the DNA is TGTGCCAGCAGGGCGGGGACTAGCACAGATACGCAGTATTTT. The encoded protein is CASRAGTSTDTQYF.

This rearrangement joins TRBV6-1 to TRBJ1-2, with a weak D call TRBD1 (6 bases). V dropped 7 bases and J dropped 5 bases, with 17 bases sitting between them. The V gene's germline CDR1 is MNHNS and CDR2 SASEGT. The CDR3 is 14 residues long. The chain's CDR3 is CASTPPGVGYGYTF. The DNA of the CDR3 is TGTGCCAGCACCCCCCCAGGGGTAGGGTATGGCTACACCTTC.

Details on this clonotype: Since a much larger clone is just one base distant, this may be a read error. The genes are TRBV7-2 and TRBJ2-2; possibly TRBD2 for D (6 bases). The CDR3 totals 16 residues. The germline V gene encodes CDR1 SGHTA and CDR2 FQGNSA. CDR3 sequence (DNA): TGTGCCAGCAGCTACCGGGGCGGGGTAAACACCGGGGAGCCGTTTTTT. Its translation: CASSYRGGVNTGEPFF.

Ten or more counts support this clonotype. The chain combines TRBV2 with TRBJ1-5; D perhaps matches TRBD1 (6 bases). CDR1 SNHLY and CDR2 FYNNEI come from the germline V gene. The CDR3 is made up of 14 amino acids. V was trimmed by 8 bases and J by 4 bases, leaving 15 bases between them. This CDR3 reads CASLGRDTNQPQHF. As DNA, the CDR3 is TGTGCCAGCCTTGGCAGGGACACGAATCAGCCCCAGCATTTT.

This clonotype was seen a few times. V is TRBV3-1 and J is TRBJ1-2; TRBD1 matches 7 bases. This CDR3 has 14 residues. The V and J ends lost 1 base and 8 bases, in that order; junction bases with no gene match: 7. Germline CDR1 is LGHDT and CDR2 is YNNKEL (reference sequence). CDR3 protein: CASSQGGGDGGYTF. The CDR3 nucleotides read TGTGCCAGCAGCCAAGGAGGGGGCGACGGCGGCTACACCTTC.

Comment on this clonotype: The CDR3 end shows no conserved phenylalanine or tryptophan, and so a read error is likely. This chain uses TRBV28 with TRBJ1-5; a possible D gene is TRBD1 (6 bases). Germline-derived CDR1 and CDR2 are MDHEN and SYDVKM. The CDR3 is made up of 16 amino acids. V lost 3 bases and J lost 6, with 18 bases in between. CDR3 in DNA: TGTGCCAGCAGTTTCCTAGTGGGGGGCCGCGGTCAGCCCCAGCATCTT. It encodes CASSFLVGGRGQPQHL.

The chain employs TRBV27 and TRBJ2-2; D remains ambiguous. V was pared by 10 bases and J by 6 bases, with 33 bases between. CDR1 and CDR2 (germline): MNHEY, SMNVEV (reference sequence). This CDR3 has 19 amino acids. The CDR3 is CATSPTPGNPVPSAGELFF. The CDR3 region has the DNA TGTGCCACCTCCCCGACCCCAGGCAACCCGGTCCCTTCGGCCGGGGAGCTGTTTTTT.

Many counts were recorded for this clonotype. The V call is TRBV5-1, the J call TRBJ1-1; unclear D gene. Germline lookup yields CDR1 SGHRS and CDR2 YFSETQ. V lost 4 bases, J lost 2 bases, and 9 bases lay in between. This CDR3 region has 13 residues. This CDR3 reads CASSPLTNTEAFF. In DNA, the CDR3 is TGCGCCAGCAGCCCGCTCACTAACACTGAAGCTTTCTTT. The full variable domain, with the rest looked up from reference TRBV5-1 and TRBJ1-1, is KAGVTQTPRYLIKTRGQQVTLSCSPISGHRSVSWYQQTPGQGLQFLFEYFSETQRNKGNFPGRFSGRQFSNSRSEMNVSTLELGDSALYLCASSPLTNTEAFFGQGTRLTVV.

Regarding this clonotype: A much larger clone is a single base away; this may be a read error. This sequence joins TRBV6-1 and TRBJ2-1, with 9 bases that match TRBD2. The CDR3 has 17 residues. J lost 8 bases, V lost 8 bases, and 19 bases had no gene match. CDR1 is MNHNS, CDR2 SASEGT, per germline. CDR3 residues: CASQKGAGGLAKDEQFF. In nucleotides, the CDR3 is TGTGCCAGCCAAAAAGGGGCAGGAGGACTAGCGAAGGATGAGCAGTTCTTC.

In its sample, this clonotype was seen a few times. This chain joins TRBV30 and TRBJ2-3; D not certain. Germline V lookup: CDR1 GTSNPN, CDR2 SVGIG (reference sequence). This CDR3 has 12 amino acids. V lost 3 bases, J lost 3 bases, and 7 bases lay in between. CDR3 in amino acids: CAWSLGTDTQYF. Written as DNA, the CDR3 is TGTGCCTGGAGCCTCGGGACAGATACGCAGTATTTT.

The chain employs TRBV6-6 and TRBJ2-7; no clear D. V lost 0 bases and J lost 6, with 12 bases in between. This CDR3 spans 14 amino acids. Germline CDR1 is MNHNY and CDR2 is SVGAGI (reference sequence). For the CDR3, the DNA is TGTGCCAGCAGTTACTCGATTAGGACGGGCGAGCAGTACTTC. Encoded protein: CASSYSIRTGEQYF.

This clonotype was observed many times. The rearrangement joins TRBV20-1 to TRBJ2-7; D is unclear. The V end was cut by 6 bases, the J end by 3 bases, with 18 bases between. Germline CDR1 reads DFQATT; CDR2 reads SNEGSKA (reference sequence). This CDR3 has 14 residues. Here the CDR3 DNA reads TGCAGTGCCAAGAGTGGTAGCACGGTCTACGAGCAGTACTTC. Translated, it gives CSAKSGSTVYEQYF.

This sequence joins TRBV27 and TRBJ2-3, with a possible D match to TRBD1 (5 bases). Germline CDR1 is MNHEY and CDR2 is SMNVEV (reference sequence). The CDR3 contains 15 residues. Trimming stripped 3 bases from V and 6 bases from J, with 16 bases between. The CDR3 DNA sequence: TGTGCCAGCAGTTTTTTATTGTCAGGGAAGGATACGCAGTATTTT. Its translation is CASSFLLSGKDTQYF.

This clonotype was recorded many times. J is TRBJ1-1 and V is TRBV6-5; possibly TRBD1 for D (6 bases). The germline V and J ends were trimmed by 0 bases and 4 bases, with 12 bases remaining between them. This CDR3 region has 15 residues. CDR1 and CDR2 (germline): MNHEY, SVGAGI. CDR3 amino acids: CASSYSETGSTEAFF. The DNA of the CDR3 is TGTGCCAGCAGTTACTCAGAGACAGGAAGCACTGAAGCTTTCTTT.

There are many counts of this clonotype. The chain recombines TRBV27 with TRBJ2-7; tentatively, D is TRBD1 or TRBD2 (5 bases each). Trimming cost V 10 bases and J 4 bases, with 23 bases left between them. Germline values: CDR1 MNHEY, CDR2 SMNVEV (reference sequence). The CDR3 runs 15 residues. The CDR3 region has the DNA TGTGCCACCCCTGCTGGACCGGGACCGAATTACGAGCAGTACTTC. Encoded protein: CATPAGPGPNYEQYF.

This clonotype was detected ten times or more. CDR3 loop: CASSWDRVTEQYF. DNA of the CDR3: TGTGCCAGCAGTTGGGACAGGGTAACCGAGCAGTACTTC. The gene calls are TRBV28 and TRBJ2-7; 9 bases agree with TRBD1. From germline, CDR1 is MDHEN and CDR2 SYDVKM. V trimming: 4 bases; J trimming: 6 bases; junction bases outside the gene matches: 4. The CDR3 has 13 amino acids.